This record concerns one TCR beta chain sequence. Its target is unknown. The data stem from a study of shared clonotypes between healthy human individuals. The method was immunoSEQ multiplex PCR; TCRdb's version includes in-frame clones alone and lacks a portion of them. The profile covers about 2 million clones, with about 95% appearing a single time and 0.1% to 0.15% taken by the ten largest. The CDR3 contains 15 residues. From germline, CDR1 is SGHTS and CDR2 YDEGEE. Losses at the gene ends were 4 bases for V and 5 bases for J; bases not matched to a gene: 5. General study results and limits: Naive subsets usually exceeded memory subsets in estimated richness.

This receptor was taken from a man younger than 35 in good health. This chain connects TRBV5-8 to TRBJ2-3; TRBD2 matches at 12 bases. Sequenced material: naive CD4+ T cells sorted from blood. Described subset: CD45RA+ positively selected. The CDR3 region is CASSTLAGGKDTQYF. CDR3 bases: TGTGCCAGCAGCACACTAGCGGGGGGAAAAGATACGCAGTATTTT.